Listed here are 5 T cell receptor beta chains from one sample, sequenced in a study of blood T cells in healthy people across ages. The second PCR ran about 6 to 12 cycles with a sample-barcoded 5' primer and J-beta primers. MiXCR, run by TCRdb on the 5' RACE reads, gives a single entry per CDR3 protein. The sample holds 550,000 to 650,000 distinct CDR3 sequences, approximately 26% seen once. These same data were also listed under a study on T cells of mothers and their children.

Sequencing was carried out using blood. These receptors all come from a boy aged 2 to 9 in good health.

This chain joins TRBV10-3 and TRBJ2-6; TRBD1 matches 9 bases. The CDR3 runs 18 residues. Losses at the gene ends were 2 bases for V and 2 bases for J; bases not matched to a gene: 7. Germline V lookup: CDR1 ENHRY, CDR2 SYGVKD. CDR3 amino acids: CAISERGQGSTGANVLTF. The DNA of the CDR3 is TGTGCCATCAGTGAGAGGGGACAGGGCTCCACTGGGGCCAACGTCCTGACTTTC.

The rearrangement links TRBV15 to TRBJ2-1; 13 bases match TRBD2. Germline CDR1 reads LNHNV; CDR2 reads YYDKDF (reference sequence). Trimming took 1 base from V and 4 from J; bases not matched to a gene: 4. CDR3 length equals 17 residues. The CDR3 DNA follows: TGTGCCACCAGCAGAGCCATACTAGCGGGAGGGTACAATGAGCAGTTCTTC. Its translation is CATSRAILAGGYNEQFF.

This clonotype has at least ten counts. The chain is built from TRBV5-5 and TRBJ1-6; D remains ambiguous. Deletions cut 7 bases from V and 5 bases from J, with 19 bases between. This CDR3 contains 16 residues. From germline, CDR1 is SGHKS and CDR2 YYEKEE (reference sequence). In DNA form, the CDR3 reads TGTGCCAGCCGCGTTCGGGCAACGGTCGATAATTCACCCCTCCACTTT. Its protein product is CASRVRATVDNSPLHF.

This clonotype was counted ten times or more. The chain links TRBV5-5 to TRBJ1-1; D is perhaps TRBD1 (6 bases). The CDR3 totals 15 residues. Germline CDR1 is SGHKS and CDR2 is YYEKEE (reference sequence). V was pared by 0 bases and J by 2 bases, with 11 bases between. CDR3 nucleotides: TGTGCCAGCAGCTTGGCCGCAGGGGCAAACACTGAAGCTTTCTTT. Protein: CASSLAAGANTEAFF.

The chain employs TRBV24-1 and TRBJ2-5; D tentatively fits TRBD1 or TRBD2 (5 bases each). CDR1 and CDR2 (germline): KGHDR, SFDVKD. The V end lost 3 bases, the J end lost 5 bases, and 6 bases lay between the germline ends. This CDR3 spans 12 amino acids. The CDR3 sequence is CATSDEGETQYF. The CDR3 DNA is TGTGCCACCAGTGATGAGGGGGAGACCCAGTACTTC.